This T cell receptor (beta chain) comes out of a study of cytomegalovirus exposure and HLA in healthy donors. It was with 60 Vbeta and 13 Jbeta primers that the PCR ran. The protocol was immunoSEQ multiplex PCR, while the TCRdb copy is restricted to in-frame clones and leaves out a portion. In total, the table holds about 47,000 clones. Germline lookup yields CDR1 PRHDT and CDR2 FYEKMQ (reference sequence). The CDR3 loop spans 13 amino acids. V lost 8 bases and J lost 0, with 11 bases in between. The sequenced sample was PBMCs. This TCR came from a male donor in good health and CMV-seronegative. This rearrangement joins TRBV13 to TRBJ2-7, with D perhaps TRBD1 (5 bases). This CDR3 is CASLPTGSYEQYF. CDR3 nucleotide sequence: TGTGCCAGCCTCCCAACAGGCTCCTACGAGCAGTACTTC.